The present T cell receptor (beta chain) was sequenced within a study of shared clonotypes between healthy human individuals. Across the whole study: Donors had three CD4 naive, three CD4 memory, two CD8 naive and one CD8 memory plate apiece. General study points: Only a few donors were included, so the genetic and exposure-history diversity represented was limited. Estimated clonotype richness was generally higher in naive than memory subsets.

This clone has a single count. Its antigen remains unidentified. Template for every sorted-subset replicate PCR totaled about 200 ng DNA, approximately 30,000 T cell genomes. Sequencing was performed with immunoSEQ multiplex PCR; in TCRdb, only in-frame clones are kept and a portion is missing. There are about 1 million clones in the sample; about 75% occur only once, and roughly 1.4% lies in the top ten. This sequence was found in a man between 18 and 35 years old in good health. Sequenced: memory CD4+ T cells sorted from blood. The subset here: CD45RA-negative fraction.

The DNA for the CDR3 is TGTGCCAGCAGTCTCACAGGACCCAACTATGGCTACACCTTC. It translates to CASSLTGPNYGYTF. The V call is TRBV27, the J call TRBJ1-2; D is possibly TRBD1 (5 bases). V lost 5 bases, J lost 2 bases, and 12 bases lay in between. Germline loops: CDR1 MNHEY, CDR2 SMNVEV (reference sequence). This CDR3 has 14 amino acids.